The T cell receptor beta chain described here comes from a study of vaccination and CD4 T cells after COVID-19. Study background: The convalescent population consisted of six males and four females, two of whom were of Hispanic ethnicity. Diagnosis preceded the drawing of post-COVID samples by a median approximately 96 days (range 35 to 161). Study-level points and caveats: The study found median SARS-CoV-2-reactive clonotypes rising from roughly 19 to 38, not significantly.

Concerning this clonotype: Its cognate antigen is unknown.

The treatment: 10-day PBMC culture with coronavirus spike peptide pools or control peptides (ViraFEST assay). Expanded clonotypes were found by TCR sequencing after peptide-pool stimulation (ViraFEST). The ends lost 5 bases at V and 3 bases at J; junction bases unmatched: 3. This CDR3 region has 13 residues. Germline V gene sequence: CDR1 SQVTM, CDR2 ANQGSEA. Researchers used the Oncomine TCR Beta short-read assay to sequence DNA from cultured CD4+ T cells. TCRdb passed the PCR reads through MiXCR, listing each CDR3 protein once. The repertoire holds tens of thousands of distinct CDR3 sequences, with 43% as singletons.

The chain is built from TRBV29-1 and TRBJ1-2; 10 positions match TRBD1. The TCR originated in a human donor who had recovered from COVID-19. Sequences were derived from CD4+ T cells from blood, cultured in vitro, sampled after SARS-CoV-2 vaccination. The CDR3 DNA reads as TGCAGCGTTACCGGGACAGGGGACTATGGCTACACCTTC. This translates into CSVTGTGDYGYTF.